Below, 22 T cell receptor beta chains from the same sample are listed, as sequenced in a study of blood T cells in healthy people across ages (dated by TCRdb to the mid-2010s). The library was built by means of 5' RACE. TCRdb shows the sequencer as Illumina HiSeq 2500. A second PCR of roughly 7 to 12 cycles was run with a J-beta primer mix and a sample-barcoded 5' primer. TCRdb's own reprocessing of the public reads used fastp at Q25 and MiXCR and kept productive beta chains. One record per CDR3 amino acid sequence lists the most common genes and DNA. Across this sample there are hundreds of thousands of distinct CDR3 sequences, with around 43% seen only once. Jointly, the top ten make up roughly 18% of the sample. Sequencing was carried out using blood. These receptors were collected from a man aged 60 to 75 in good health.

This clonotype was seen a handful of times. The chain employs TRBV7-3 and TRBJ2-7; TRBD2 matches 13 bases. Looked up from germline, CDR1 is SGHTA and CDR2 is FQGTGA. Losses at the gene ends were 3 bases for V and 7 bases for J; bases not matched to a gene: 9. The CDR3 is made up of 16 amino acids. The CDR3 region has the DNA TGTGCCAGCAGCTTCCCACTAGCGGGGGGGGTCAATGAGCAGTACTTC. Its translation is CASSFPLAGGVNEQYF.

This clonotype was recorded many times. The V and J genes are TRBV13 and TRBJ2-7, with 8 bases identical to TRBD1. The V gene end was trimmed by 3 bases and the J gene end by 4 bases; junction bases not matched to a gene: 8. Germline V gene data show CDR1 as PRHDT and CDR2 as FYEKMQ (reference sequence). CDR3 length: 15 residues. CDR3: CASSFGQGEGYEQYF. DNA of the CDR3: TGTGCCAGCAGCTTCGGACAGGGAGAGGGTTACGAGCAGTACTTC. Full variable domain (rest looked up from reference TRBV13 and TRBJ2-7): AAGVIQSPRHLIKEKRETATLKCYPIPRHDTVYWYQQGPGQDPQFLISFYEKMQSDKGSIPDRFSAQQFSDYHSELNMSSLELGDSALYFCASSFGQGEGYEQYFGPGTRLTVT.

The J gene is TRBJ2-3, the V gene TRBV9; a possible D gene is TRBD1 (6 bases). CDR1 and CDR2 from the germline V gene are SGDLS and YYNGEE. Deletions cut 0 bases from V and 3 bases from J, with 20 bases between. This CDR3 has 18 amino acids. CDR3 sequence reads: CASSVGWGHHMRTDTQYF. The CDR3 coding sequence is TGTGCCAGCAGCGTAGGTTGGGGACACCACATGAGGACAGATACGCAGTATTTT.

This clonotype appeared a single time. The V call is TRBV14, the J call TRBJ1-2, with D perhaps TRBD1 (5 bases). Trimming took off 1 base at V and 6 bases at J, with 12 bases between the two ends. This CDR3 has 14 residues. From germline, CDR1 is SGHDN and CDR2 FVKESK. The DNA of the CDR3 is TGTGCCAGCAGCCAAGGTTCAGGGAGGAATGGCTACACCTTC. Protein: CASSQGSGRNGYTF. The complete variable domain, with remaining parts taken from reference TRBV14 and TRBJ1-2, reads EAGVTQFPSHSVIEKGQTVTLRCDPISGHDNLYWYRRVMGKEIKFLLHFVKESKQDESGMPNNRFLAERTGGTYSTLKVQPAELEDSGVYFCASSQGSGRNGYTFGSGTRLTVV.

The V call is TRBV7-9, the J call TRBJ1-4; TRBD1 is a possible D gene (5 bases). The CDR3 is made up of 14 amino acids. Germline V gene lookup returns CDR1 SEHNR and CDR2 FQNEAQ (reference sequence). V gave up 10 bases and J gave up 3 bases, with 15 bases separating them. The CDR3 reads CATRSRDSNEKLFF. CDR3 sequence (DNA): TGTGCCACCCGGTCCCGGGACTCTAATGAAAAACTGTTTTTT.

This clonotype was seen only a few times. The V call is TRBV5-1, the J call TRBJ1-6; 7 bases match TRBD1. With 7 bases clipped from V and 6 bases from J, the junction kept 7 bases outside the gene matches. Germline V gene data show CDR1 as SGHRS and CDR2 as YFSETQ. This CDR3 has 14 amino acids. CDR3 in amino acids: CASAPGTANSPLHF. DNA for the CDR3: TGCGCCAGCGCGCCCGGGACAGCTAATTCACCCCTCCACTTT.

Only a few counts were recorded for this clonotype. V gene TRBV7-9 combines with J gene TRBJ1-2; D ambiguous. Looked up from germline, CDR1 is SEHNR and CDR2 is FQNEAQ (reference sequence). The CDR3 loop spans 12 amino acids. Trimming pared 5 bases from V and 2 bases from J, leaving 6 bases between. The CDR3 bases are TGTGCCAGCAGCGAGACGAACTATGGCTACACCTTC. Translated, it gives CASSETNYGYTF.

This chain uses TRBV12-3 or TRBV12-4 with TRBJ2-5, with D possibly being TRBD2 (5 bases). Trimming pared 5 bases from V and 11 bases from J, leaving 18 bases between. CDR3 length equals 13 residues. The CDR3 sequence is CASSALRGQEQYF. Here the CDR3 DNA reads TGTGCCAGCAGTGCTCTCCGAGGGCAAGAGCAGTACTTC.

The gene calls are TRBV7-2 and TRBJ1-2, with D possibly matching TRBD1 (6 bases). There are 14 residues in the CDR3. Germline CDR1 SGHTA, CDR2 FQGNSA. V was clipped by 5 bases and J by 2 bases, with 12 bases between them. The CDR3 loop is CASSRGSGNYGYTF. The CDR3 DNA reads TGTGCCAGCAGCAGGGGGTCAGGAAACTATGGCTACACCTTC.

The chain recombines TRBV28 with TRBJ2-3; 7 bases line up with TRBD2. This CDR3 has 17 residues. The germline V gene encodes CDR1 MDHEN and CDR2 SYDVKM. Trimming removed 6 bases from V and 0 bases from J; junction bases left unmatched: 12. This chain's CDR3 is CASRRPLLARSTDTQYF. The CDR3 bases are TGTGCCAGCAGACGGCCCCTACTAGCGAGGAGCACAGATACGCAGTATTTT. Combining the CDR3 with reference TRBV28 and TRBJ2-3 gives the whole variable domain DVKVTQSSRYLVKRTGEKVFLECVQDMDHENMFWYRQDPGLGLRLIYFSYDVKMKEKGDIPEGYSVSREKKERFSLILESASTNQTSMYLCASRRPLLARSTDTQYFGPGTRLTVL.

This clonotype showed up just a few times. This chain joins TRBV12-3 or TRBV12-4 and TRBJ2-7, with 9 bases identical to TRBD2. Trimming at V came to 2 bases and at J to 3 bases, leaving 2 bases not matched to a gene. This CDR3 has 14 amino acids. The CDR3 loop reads CASSLLAGNYEQYF. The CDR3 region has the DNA TGTGCCAGCAGTTTACTAGCGGGGAACTACGAGCAGTACTTC.

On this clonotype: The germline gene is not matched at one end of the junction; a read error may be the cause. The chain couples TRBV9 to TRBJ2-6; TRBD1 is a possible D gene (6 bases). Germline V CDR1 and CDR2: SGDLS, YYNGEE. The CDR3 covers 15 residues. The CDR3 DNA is TGTGCCAGCAGCGTAGGGCACCCTGGGGACAACGTCTTGACTTTC. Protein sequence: CASSVGHPGDNVLTF.

CDR3 in amino acids: CASSSPGGSYNEQFF. CDR3 nucleotides: TGTGCCAGCAGTTCTCCGGGGGGGAGCTACAATGAGCAGTTCTTC. This chain uses TRBV28 with TRBJ2-1; 8 bases are shared with TRBD2. The CDR3 has 15 amino acids. V shed 4 bases, J shed 3 bases, and the junction held 5 bases outside the gene matches. Germline V lookup: CDR1 MDHEN, CDR2 SYDVKM.

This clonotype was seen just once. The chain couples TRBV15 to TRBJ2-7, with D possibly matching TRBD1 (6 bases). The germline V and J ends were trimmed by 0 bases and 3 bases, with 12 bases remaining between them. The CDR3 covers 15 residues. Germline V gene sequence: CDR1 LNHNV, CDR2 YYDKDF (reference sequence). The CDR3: CATSRDGDILYEQYF. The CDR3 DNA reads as TGTGCCACCAGCAGAGATGGGGACATTCTCTACGAGCAGTACTTC.

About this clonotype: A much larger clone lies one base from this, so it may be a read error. CDR3 amino acids: CASREQGSTYDEQFF. In DNA, the CDR3 is TGTGCCAGCAGGGAACAGGGATCCACCTACGATGAGCAGTTCTTC. V and J are TRBV6-2 or TRBV6-3 and TRBJ2-1, with D perhaps matching TRBD1 (6 bases). This CDR3 has 15 amino acids. Germline CDR1 reads MNHEY; CDR2 reads SVGEGT.

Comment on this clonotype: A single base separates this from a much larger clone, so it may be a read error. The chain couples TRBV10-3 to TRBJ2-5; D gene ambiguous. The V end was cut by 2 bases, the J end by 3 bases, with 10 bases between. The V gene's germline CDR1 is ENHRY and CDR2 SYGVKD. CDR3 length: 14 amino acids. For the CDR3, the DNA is TGTGCCATCAGTGAGGCGAACAGAAAAGAGACCCAGTACTTC. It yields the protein CAISEANRKETQYF.

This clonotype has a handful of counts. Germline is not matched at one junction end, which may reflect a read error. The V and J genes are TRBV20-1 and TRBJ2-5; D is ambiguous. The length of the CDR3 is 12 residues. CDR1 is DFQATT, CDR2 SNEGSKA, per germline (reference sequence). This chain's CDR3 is CSASPPQESQYF. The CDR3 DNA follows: TGCAGTGCTAGTCCACCGCAAGAGAGCCAGTACTTC.

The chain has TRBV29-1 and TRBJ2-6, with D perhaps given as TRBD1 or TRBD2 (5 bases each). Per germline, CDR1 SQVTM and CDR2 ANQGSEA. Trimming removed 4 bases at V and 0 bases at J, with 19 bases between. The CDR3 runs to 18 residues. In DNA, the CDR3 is TGCAGCGTTGCGGGACCGGGACGGACCGACTCTGGGGCCAACGTCCTGACTTTC. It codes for CSVAGPGRTDSGANVLTF.

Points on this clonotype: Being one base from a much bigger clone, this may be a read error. CDR3 in amino acids: CSVEDWDRDSYEQYF. The CDR3 coding sequence is TGCAGCGTTGAAGATTGGGACAGGGACTCCTACGAGCAGTACTTC. V gene TRBV29-1 combines with J gene TRBJ2-7; 9 bases align to TRBD1. CDR3 size: 15 residues. Germline V gives CDR1 SQVTM, CDR2 ANQGSEA. Unmatched junction bases numbered 3, after V lost 0 bases and J lost 0 bases.

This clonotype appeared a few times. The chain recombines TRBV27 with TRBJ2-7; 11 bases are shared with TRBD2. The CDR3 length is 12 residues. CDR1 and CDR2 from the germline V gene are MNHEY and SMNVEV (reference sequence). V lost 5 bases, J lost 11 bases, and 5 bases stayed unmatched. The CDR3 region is CASSQTSGVEYF. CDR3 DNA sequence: TGTGCCAGCAGTCAGACTAGCGGGGTTGAGTACTTC.

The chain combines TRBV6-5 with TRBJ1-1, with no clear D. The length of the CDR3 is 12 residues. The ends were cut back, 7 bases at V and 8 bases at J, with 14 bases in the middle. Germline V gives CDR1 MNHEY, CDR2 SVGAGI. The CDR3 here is CASTSSGLEAFF. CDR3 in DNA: TGTGCCAGCACCTCTTCGGGGTTAGAAGCTTTCTTT.

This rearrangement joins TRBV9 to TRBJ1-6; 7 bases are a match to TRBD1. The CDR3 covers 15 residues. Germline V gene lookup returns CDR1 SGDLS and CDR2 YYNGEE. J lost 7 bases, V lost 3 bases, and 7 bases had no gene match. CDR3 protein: CASSGTGTANSPLHF. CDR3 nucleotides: TGTGCCAGCAGCGGTACCGGGACAGCGAATTCACCCCTCCACTTT.